This paragraph covers one T cell receptor beta chain sequence. These data are taken from a study of blood T cell repertoires in COVID-19. At the level of the study: PBMCs, B-cell-depleted T cells, or T cells were the source of the cDNA or gDNA that made up the material.

The V end was cut by 0 bases, the J end by 5 bases, with 13 bases between. This CDR3 contains 15 residues. The germline V gene has CDR1 LNHNV and CDR2 YYDKDF (reference sequence). Authors' data handling: Quantification of nucleated cells was approximated via reference gene primer amplification. Repertoires were generated with immunoSEQ multiplex PCR, while TCRdb's copy carries only in-frame clones and drops some. V and J calls and clone size are those listed in that table; D and trimming were worked out from the DNA. Altogether hundreds of thousands of clones are present, around 87% being singletons, with the ten largest covering around 8%.

The sample comprised peripheral blood. This receptor was taken from a woman aged 45-59 years who had recovered from COVID-19. This chain links TRBV15 with TRBJ2-5, with D perhaps TRBD2 (5 bases). The CDR3 nucleotides are TGTGCCACCAGCAGAGATTTGGGCCGCGGGGAGACCCAGTACTTC. It encodes CATSRDLGRGETQYF.